Here is one T cell receptor beta chain with its context. This sample is drawn from a study of blood T cell repertoires in COVID-19. For the study at large: Donors in the United States, Italy and Spain gave samples during acute or convalescent COVID-19.

J gave up 7 bases and V 7 bases, and 14 bases lay outside the gene matches. There are 14 residues in the CDR3. The germline V gene has CDR1 SGHRS and CDR2 YFSETQ. Here immunoSEQ multiplex PCR was the method, and the copy in TCRdb shows in-frame clones only, minus some. The sample consists of approximately 260,000 clones, about nine tenths of them appearing once. Sequencing used PBMCs or T cells enriched from blood (not recorded which). J is TRBJ2-7 and V is TRBV5-1; 7 bases align to TRBD1. The sequence was collected from a woman aged 60-70 years who had recovered from COVID-19. CDR3 in DNA: TGCGCCAGCGGGACGGACAGGAGCTATGGGGAGCAGTACTTC. Its protein is CASGTDRSYGEQYF.